This T cell receptor beta chain is drawn from a study of blood T cells in healthy people across ages. Study outcomes and limitations: Strong correlation existed between TCR beta diversity and naive T cell percentage.

Regarding this clonotype: The antigen is not known.

Using a J-beta primer mix together with a sample-barcoded 5' primer, a second PCR was run for about 7 to 12 cycles. The authors tagged each cDNA molecule using a template-switch adaptor with 12 random nucleotides. TCRdb recomputed calls from the 5' RACE reads with MiXCR, one row per CDR3 protein. This table has 1.5 million to 2 million distinct CDR3 sequences, around 42% appearing once. CDR1 and CDR2 from the germline V gene are MGHRA and YSYEKL. The CDR3 sequence is 15 residues long. V lost 6 bases and J lost 6, with 18 bases in between. The V and J genes are TRBV4-1 and TRBJ1-5, with a tentative D call TRBD1 (5 bases). This TCR derives from a human donor in good health. Sequences were obtained from blood. The chain's CDR3 is CASSHIQALGQPQHF. The CDR3 nucleotides read TGCGCCAGCAGTCATATACAGGCCCTGGGTCAGCCCCAGCATTTT.